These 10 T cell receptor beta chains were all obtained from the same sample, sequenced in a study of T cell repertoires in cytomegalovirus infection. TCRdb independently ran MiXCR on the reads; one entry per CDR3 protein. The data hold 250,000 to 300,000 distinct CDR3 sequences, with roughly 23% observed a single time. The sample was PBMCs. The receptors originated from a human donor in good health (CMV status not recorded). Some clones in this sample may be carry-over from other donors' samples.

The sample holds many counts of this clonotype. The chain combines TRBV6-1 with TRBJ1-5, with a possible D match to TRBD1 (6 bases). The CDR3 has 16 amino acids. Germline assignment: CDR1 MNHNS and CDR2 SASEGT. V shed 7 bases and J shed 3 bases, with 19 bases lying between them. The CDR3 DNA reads TGTGCCAGCAAAGGGGACCTACAGGGTAACAATCAGCCCCAGCATTTT. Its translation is CASKGDLQGNNQPQHF.

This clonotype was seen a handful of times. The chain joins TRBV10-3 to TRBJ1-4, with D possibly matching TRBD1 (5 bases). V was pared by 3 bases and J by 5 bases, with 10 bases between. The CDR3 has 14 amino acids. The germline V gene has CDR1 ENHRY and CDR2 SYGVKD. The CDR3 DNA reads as TGTGCCATCAGTGAACCGGGGGGAAATGAAAAACTGTTTTTT. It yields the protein CAISEPGGNEKLFF.

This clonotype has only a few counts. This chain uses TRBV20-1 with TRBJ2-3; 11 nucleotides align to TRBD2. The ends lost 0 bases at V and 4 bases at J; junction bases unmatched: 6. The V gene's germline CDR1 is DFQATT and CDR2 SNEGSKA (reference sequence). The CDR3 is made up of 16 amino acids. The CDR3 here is CSARDLLAGAADTQYF. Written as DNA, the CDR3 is TGCAGTGCTAGAGATCTACTAGCGGGAGCGGCAGATACGCAGTATTTT.

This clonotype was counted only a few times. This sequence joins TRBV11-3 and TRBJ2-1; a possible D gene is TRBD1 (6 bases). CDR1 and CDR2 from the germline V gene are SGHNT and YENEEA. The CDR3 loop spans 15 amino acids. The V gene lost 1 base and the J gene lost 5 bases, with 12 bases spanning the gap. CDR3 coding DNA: TGTGCCAGCAGCTTAGCTGGGTGGACAGACAATGAGCAGTTCTTC. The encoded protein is CASSLAGWTDNEQFF.

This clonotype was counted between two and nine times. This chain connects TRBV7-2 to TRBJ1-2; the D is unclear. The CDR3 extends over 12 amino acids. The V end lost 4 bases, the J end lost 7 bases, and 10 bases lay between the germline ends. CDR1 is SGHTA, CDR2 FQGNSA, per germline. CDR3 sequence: CASSSPKGGYTF. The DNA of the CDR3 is TGTGCCAGCAGCTCCCCCAAGGGTGGCTACACCTTC.

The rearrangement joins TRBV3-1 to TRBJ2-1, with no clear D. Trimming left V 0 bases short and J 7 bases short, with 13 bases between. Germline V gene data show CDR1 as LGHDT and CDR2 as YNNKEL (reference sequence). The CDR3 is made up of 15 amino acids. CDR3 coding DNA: TGTGCCAGCAGCCAAGAGGTAGCCCGGTGGAATGAGCAGTTCTTC. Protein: CASSQEVARWNEQFF.

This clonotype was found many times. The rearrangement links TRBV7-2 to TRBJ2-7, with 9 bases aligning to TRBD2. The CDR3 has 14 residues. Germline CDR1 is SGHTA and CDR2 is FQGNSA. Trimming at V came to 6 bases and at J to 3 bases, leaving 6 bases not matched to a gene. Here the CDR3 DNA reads TGTGCCAGCAGACTTAGCGGGGGCAGCTACGAGCAGTACTTC. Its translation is CASRLSGGSYEQYF.

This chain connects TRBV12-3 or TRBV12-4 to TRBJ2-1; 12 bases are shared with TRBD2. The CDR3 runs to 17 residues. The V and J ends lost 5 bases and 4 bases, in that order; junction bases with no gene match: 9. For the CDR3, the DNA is TGTGCCAGCAGTCCGACTAGCGGGAGCGGGCTATACAATGAGCAGTTCTTC. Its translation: CASSPTSGSGLYNEQFF.

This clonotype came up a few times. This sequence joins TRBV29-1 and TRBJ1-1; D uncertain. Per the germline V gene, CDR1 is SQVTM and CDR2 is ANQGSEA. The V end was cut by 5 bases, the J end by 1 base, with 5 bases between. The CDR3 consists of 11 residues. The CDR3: CSVRSNTEAFF. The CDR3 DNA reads TGCAGCGTTAGGTCGAACACTGAAGCTTTCTTT.

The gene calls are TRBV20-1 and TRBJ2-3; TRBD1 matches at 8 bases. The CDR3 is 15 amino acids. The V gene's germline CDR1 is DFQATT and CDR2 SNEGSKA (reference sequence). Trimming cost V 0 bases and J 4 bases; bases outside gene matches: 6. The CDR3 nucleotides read TGCAGTGCTAGAGATCCCGGACAGGGCGCAGATACGCAGTATTTT. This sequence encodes CSARDPGQGADTQYF.